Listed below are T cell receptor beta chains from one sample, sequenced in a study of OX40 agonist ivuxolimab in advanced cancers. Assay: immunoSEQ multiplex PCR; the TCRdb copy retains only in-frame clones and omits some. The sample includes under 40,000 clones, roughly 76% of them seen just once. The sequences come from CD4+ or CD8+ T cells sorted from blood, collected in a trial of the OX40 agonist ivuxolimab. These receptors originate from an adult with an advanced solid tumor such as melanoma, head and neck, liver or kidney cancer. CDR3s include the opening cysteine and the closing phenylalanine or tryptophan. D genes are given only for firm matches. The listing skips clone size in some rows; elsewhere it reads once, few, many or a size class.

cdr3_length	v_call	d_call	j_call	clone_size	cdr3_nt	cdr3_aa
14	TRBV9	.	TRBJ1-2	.	TGTGCCAGCAGCGTAGCTCGGGGGGGGTATGGCTACACCTTC	CASSVARGGYGYTF
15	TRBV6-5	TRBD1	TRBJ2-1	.	TGTGCCAGCAGTAACGACAGGGTTAACTACAATGAGCAGTTCTTC	CASSNDRVNYNEQFF
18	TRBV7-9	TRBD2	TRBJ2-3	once	TGTGCCAGCAGCTTAGGGGGAACTAGCGGGACTAGCACAGATACGCAGTATTTT	CASSLGGTSGTSTDTQYF
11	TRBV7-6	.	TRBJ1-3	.	TGTGCCAGCAGCTTAGGAAACACCATATATTTT	CASSLGNTIYF
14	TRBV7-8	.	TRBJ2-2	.	TGTGCCAGCAGTCCGCCCGGTCGGTCCGGGGAGCTGTTTTTT	CASSPPGRSGELFF
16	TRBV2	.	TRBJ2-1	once	TGTGCCAGCAGTAGGGACTCTTCGAGCTCCTACAATGAGCAGTTCTTC	CASSRDSSSSYNEQFF
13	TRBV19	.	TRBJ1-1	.	TGTGCCAGTAGTCTTACCGGAGGGACTGAAGCTTTCTTT	CASSLTGGTEAFF
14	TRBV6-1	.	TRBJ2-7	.	TGTGCCAGCACCCTGACAGGATCCTCCTACGAGCAGTACTTC	CASTLTGSSYEQYF
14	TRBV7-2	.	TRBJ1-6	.	TGTGCCAGCAGCCCAACGGACACGCGGTCACCCCTCCACTTT	CASSPTDTRSPLHF
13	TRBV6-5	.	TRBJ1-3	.	TGTGCCAGCACCAGGAGCTCTGGAAACACCATATATTTT	CASTRSSGNTIYF
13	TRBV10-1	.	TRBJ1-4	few	TGCGCCAGCAGTGCCCGGGCCACCGAGAAACTGTTTTTT	CASSARATEKLFF
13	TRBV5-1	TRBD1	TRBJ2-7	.	TGCGCCAGCGCCGGACAGGGATCATACGAGCAGTACTTC	CASAGQGSYEQYF
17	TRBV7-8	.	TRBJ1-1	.	TGTGCCAGCAGCTTAGCCGGGGTAGGGATTGGGAACACTGAAGCTTTCTTT	CASSLAGVGIGNTEAFF
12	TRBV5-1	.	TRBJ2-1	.	TGCGCCAGCAGCTTGGGGGTCAATGAGCAGTTCTTC	CASSLGVNEQFF
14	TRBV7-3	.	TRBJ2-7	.	TGTGCCAGCAGCTTTGCGTGGGCCGAGTACGAGCAGTACTTC	CASSFAWAEYEQYF
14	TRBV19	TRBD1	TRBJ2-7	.	TGTGCCAGTAGTAAGTCGACAGGGACCCACGAGCAGTACTTC	CASSKSTGTHEQYF
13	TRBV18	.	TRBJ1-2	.	TGTGCCAGCTCTCCGGGGGGCGGAATTGGCTACACCTTC	CASSPGGGIGYTF
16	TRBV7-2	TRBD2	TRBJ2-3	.	TGTGCCAGCACCCAACAACTCGCGGGGGGGGGAGATACGCAGTATTTT	CASTQQLAGGGDTQYF
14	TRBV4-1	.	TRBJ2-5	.	TGCGCCAGCAGCCAAGGCGCGAACAAAGAGACCCAGTACTTC	CASSQGANKETQYF
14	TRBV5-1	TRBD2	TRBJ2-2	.	TGCGCCAGCAGCGGGGGAGGGGCCACCGGGGAGCTGTTTTTT	CASSGGGATGELFF
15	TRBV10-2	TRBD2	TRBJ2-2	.	TGCGCCAGCAGAACTAGCGGGAGTTTGGGCGGGGAGCTGTTTTTT	CASRTSGSLGGELFF
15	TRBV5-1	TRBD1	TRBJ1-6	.	TGCGCCAGCAGCTTGGTCGGGGACAGGGTCTCACCCCTCCACTTT	CASSLVGDRVSPLHF
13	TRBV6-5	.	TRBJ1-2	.	TGTGCCAGCAGTAAAACAACTAACTATGGCTACACCTTC	CASSKTTNYGYTF
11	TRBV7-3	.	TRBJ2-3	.	TGTGCCAGCAGCTTAGGAAATACGCAGTATTTT	CASSLGNTQYF
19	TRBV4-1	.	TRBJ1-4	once	TGCGCCAGCAGCCGAGAACTACCCCGGGGTGGAACAACTAATGAAAAACTGTTTTTT	CASSRELPRGGTTNEKLFF
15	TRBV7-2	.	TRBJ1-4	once	TGTGCCAGCAGCTCTAAGACAGGAGCAAATGAAAAACTGTTTTTT	CASSSKTGANEKLFF
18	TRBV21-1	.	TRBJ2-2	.	TGTGCCAGCAGCCTATCCGGGACAGGCCCTCACCCGACCGGGGAGCTGTTTTTT	CASSLSGTGPHPTGELFF
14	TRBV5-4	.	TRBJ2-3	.	TGTGCCAGCAGCTTAGAACTAGGCACAGATACGCAGTATTTT	CASSLELGTDTQYF
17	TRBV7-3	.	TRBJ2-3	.	TGTGCCAGCAGTGAAGGGAAGGGGATAACTAGCACAGATACGCAGTATTTT	CASSEGKGITSTDTQYF
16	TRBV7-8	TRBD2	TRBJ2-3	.	TGTGCCAGCAGCTTGATAGCGGGAGGGATCACAGATACGCAGTATTTT	CASSLIAGGITDTQYF
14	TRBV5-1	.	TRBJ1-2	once	TGCGCCAGCAGCTTTGGGGGAACGAGTAGTGGCTACACCTTC	CASSFGGTSSGYTF
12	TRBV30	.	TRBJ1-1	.	TGTGCCTGGAGTGCCTCCGGGACGTCTGCTTTCTTT	CAWSASGTSAFF
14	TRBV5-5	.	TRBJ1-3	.	TGTGCCAGCAGCTTAAAGGGGCAAGGAAACACCATATATTTT	CASSLKGQGNTIYF
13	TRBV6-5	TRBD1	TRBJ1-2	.	TGTGCCAGCAGTCAGCGACAGGGCGGAGGCTACACCTTC	CASSQRQGGGYTF
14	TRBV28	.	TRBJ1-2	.	TGTGCCAGCAGGGAAGGGGGACAAAACTATGGCTACACCTTC	CASREGGQNYGYTF
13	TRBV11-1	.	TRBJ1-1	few	TGTGCCATTTCATTCGGGGGCGGCGCTGAAGCTTTCTTT	CAISFGGGAEAFF
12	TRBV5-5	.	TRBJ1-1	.	TGCGCCAGCGGCGACCCCTTGCCCGGAGCTTTCTTT	CASGDPLPGAFF
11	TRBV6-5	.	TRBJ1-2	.	TGTGCCAGCAGGGGTAACTATGGCTACACCTTC	CASRGNYGYTF
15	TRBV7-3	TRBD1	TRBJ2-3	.	TGTGCCAGCAGCCGAGGGGGCGCCAGCGCAGATACGCAGTATTTT	CASSRGGASADTQYF
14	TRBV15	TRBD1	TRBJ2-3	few	TGTGCCACCAGCAGTCTGGACAGGCCAGATACGCAGTATTTT	CATSSLDRPDTQYF
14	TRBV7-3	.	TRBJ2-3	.	TGTGCCAGCAGCTTAACGTTCCAGACAGATACGCAGTATTTT	CASSLTFQTDTQYF
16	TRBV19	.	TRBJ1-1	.	TGTGCCAGTAGTATAGTGGGACGGGGGGTCGGCACTGAAGCTTTCTTT	CASSIVGRGVGTEAFF
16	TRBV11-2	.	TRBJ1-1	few	TGTGCCAGCAGCTTAACGTGGGGTGACGCGCACACTGAAGCTTTCTTT	CASSLTWGDAHTEAFF